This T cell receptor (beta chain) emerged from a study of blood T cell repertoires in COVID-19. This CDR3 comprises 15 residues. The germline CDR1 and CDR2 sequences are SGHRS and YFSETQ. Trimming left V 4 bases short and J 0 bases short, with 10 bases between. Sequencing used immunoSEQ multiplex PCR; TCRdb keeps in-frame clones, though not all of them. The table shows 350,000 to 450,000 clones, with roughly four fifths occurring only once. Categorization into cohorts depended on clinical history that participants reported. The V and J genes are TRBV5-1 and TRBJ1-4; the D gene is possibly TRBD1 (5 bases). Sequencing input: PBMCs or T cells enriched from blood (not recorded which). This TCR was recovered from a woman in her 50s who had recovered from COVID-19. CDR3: CASSPQGATNEKLFF. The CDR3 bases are TGCGCCAGCAGCCCCCAGGGTGCAACTAATGAAAAACTGTTTTTT.